A selection of T cell receptor beta chains follows, all from one sample in a study of early T cells in non-severe SARS-CoV-2 infection. One entry per CDR3 protein results from TCRdb running MiXCR on the 5' RACE reads. Here the sample spans roughly 41,000 distinct CDR3 sequences, roughly 5.9% being singletons. The sample was whole blood. These receptors all come from an adult who was a healthcare worker with PCR-confirmed SARS-CoV-2 infection or an uninfected control (not recorded which). CDR3s include the opening cysteine and the closing phenylalanine or tryptophan. A D gene is named only where the DNA matches it firmly. For some rows the clone size is stated as once, few or many, or as a class when expanded; others skip it.

size,V,J,D,DNA,CDR3
many,TRBV6-1,TRBJ2-7,-,TGTGCCAGCAGTGAAACGGGGAGTGGCGAGCAGTACTTC,CASSETGSGEQYF
many,TRBV19,TRBJ2-7,TRBD1,TGTGCCAGTAGTTCAGCCGGGACAGGGGGATTGGAGCAGTACTTC,CASSSAGTGGLEQYF
many,TRBV7-3,TRBJ2-1,-,TGTGCCAGCAGCTTAACGCCCGGGAGTGAGCAGTTCTTC,CASSLTPGSEQFF
many,TRBV5-1,TRBJ2-3,TRBD1,TGCGCCAGCAGCTGGAGGGACAGGGGACCAGATACGCAGTATTTT,CASSWRDRGPDTQYF
many,TRBV7-2,TRBJ1-5,-,TGTGCCAGCAGCTTAGGGTTCCAGGGCTATCAGCCCCAGCATTTT,CASSLGFQGYQPQHF
many,TRBV5-1,TRBJ2-7,-,TGCGCCAGCAGCCCCATCTCGGGGGCGTCCTACGAGCAGTACTTC,CASSPISGASYEQYF
many,TRBV7-8,TRBJ2-7,-,TGTGCCAGCAGCCCCGGTCCGCGGTTCGACGAGCAGTACTTC,CASSPGPRFDEQYF
many,TRBV19,TRBJ2-7,-,TGTGCCAGTAGTATGGAATCAGGGGTCGAGCAGTACTTC,CASSMESGVEQYF
many,TRBV12-3/TRBV12-4,TRBJ2-2,-,TGTGCCAGCAGTCCGTGGGGGCCCGGGGAGCTGTTTTTT,CASSPWGPGELFF
many,TRBV7-2,TRBJ2-2,TRBD2,TGTGCCAGCAGCAGGGACTACAACACCGGGGAGCTGTTTTTT,CASSRDYNTGELFF
few,TRBV7-2,TRBJ2-2,-,TGTGCCAGCAGCTTAGTAGTTGGAGGCACCGGGGAGCTGTTTTTT,CASSLVVGGTGELFF
many,TRBV5-6,TRBJ2-3,TRBD1,TGTGCCAGCAGTCAGACAGGGGGTCGTACGCAGTATTTT,CASSQTGGRTQYF
many,TRBV2,TRBJ2-1,-,TGTGCCAGCAGAGTTAACAATGAGCAGTTCTTC,CASRVNNEQFF
many,TRBV15,TRBJ2-5,TRBD2,TGTGCCACCAGCAGAGATCTGGGGACTAGCGCGACTATGTACTTC,CATSRDLGTSATMYF
few,TRBV19,TRBJ2-1,-,TGTGCCAGTAGTATAGCAGCTCCCCAGGGAAATGAGCAGTTCTTC,CASSIAAPQGNEQFF
few,TRBV12-5,TRBJ1-1,-,TGTGCTAGTGGTTTGATCCGGGGCACTGAAGCTTTCTTT,CASGLIRGTEAFF
many,TRBV13,TRBJ2-1,TRBD1,TGTGCCAGCAGCCCGGGACAGGGGAGAGGCAATGAGCAGTTCTTC,CASSPGQGRGNEQFF
few,TRBV4-3,TRBJ1-1,-,TGCGCCAGCAGCCAAGATTCGGGCTATCGCACTGAAGCTTTCTTT,CASSQDSGYRTEAFF
few,TRBV7-2,TRBJ2-1,TRBD2,TGTGCCAACAGCTCCCGGACTAGTGGGGGTGAGCAGTTCTTC,CANSSRTSGGEQFF
-,TRBV4-2,TRBJ2-5,-,TGTGCCAGCAGCCAAGATCTTGTTGAGACCCAGTACTTC,CASSQDLVETQYF
few,TRBV20-1,TRBJ2-7,-,TGCAGTGGGCGGAGGGAGTGGCCCTACGAGCAGTACTTC,CSGRREWPYEQYF
many,TRBV20-1,TRBJ2-5,TRBD2,TGCAGTGCTAAAGCGGGACTAGCGGGGTTGGAGACCCAGTACTTC,CSAKAGLAGLETQYF
few,TRBV5-1,TRBJ2-1,-,TGCGCCAGCAGCTTGGTGGGACTCCCTCACGGGTACAATGAGCAGTTCTTC,CASSLVGLPHGYNEQFF
many,TRBV12-3/TRBV12-4,TRBJ2-4,-,TGTGCCAGCAGTTGGAACCCTAGGGGCATTCAGTACTTC,CASSWNPRGIQYF
many,TRBV30,TRBJ1-1,-,TGTGCCTGGAGTGTACTCCACCCTGAAGCTTTCTTT,CAWSVLHPEAFF
few,TRBV30,TRBJ1-1,-,TGTGCCTGGGGATGGGGGAACACTGAAGCTTTCTTT,CAWGWGNTEAFF
many,TRBV20-1,TRBJ2-1,-,TGCAGTGCTAGTTCCCCGGGGGGCAACAATGAGCAGTTCTTC,CSASSPGGNNEQFF
many,TRBV6-2/TRBV6-3,TRBJ2-7,-,TGTGCCAGCAGTTACACCTCCTACGAGCAGTACTTC,CASSYTSYEQYF
few,TRBV7-8,TRBJ2-7,-,TGTGCCAGCAGCTGGAGGGACAGCTACGAGCAGTACTTC,CASSWRDSYEQYF
few,TRBV5-4,TRBJ2-3,TRBD1,TGTGCCAGCAGCCCAGCCCCCGGGACAGGGGGGGCAGATACGCAGTATTTT,CASSPAPGTGGADTQYF
many,TRBV10-2,TRBJ1-5,TRBD1,TGCGCCACCTCTACTGGGACAGAATTTAATCAGCCCCAGCATTTT,CATSTGTEFNQPQHF
many,TRBV28,TRBJ1-5,TRBD1,TGTGCCAGCACCCCTTCGGACAGGGCCAATCAGCCCCAGCATTTT,CASTPSDRANQPQHF
many,TRBV7-2,TRBJ1-6,-,TGTGCCAGCAGCGAAGGGACACAACATAATTCACCCCTCCACTTT,CASSEGTQHNSPLHF
-,TRBV5-1,TRBJ2-3,TRBD2,TGCGCCAGCAGCTTGGTAGCGGGTCGGGGCGATACGCAGTATTTT,CASSLVAGRGDTQYF
many,TRBV7-2,TRBJ2-7,-,TGTGCCAGCAGCTTAGGCCCCGGGACCCTAAGCTCCTACGAGCAGTACTTC,CASSLGPGTLSSYEQYF
many,TRBV25-1,TRBJ2-3,-,TGTGCCAGCAGTGAATGGGTGTCCGCAGATACGCAGTATTTT,CASSEWVSADTQYF
many,TRBV5-6,TRBJ2-5,-,TGTGCCAGCAGCATCCGTCCTAAGGCGGGAGAGACCCAGTACTTC,CASSIRPKAGETQYF
many,TRBV6-6,TRBJ2-5,TRBD2,TGTGCCAGCAGTTACTACCAGCGGGGCCAAGAGACCCAGTACTTC,CASSYYQRGQETQYF
many,TRBV5-5,TRBJ2-6,-,TGTGCCAGCAGTTGGGGGAGCTCTGGGGCCAACGTCCTGACTTTC,CASSWGSSGANVLTF
many,TRBV4-2,TRBJ2-7,TRBD2,TGTGCCAGCGGAGGGAGGACTAGCGGGACATCGCCCTACGAGCAGTACTTC,CASGGRTSGTSPYEQYF
few,TRBV11-2,TRBJ2-1,-,TGTGCCAGCAGCTTAGGGAAGCTCGGACCTTCCTACAATGAGCAGTTCTTC,CASSLGKLGPSYNEQFF
many,TRBV7-6,TRBJ2-3,TRBD1,TGTGCCAGCAGCTCGGGACAGGTCACAGATACGCAGTATTTT,CASSSGQVTDTQYF
many,TRBV6-2/TRBV6-3,TRBJ2-2,TRBD1,TGTGCCAGCAGACGTACAGGGGCCGGGGAGCTGTTTTTT,CASRRTGAGELFF
many,TRBV7-3,TRBJ2-3,-,TGTGCCAGCAGCCCAGCCGGAGGGAGCTCAGATACGCAGTATTTT,CASSPAGGSSDTQYF
many,TRBV10-3,TRBJ2-3,-,TGTGCCATCACGGGAAACACAGATACGCAGTATTTT,CAITGNTDTQYF